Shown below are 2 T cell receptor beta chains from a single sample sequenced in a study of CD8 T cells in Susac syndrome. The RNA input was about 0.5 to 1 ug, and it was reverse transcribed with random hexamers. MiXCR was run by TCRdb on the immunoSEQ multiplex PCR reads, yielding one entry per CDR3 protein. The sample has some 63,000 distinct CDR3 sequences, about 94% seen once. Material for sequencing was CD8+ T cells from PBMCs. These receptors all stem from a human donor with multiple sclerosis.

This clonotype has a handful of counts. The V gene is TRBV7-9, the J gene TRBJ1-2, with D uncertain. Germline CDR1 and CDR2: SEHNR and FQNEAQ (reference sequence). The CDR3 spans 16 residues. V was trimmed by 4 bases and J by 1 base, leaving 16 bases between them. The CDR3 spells CASSSSQTANNYGYTF. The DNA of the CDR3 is TGTGCCAGCAGCTCCTCCCAAACGGCAAATAACTATGGCTACACCTTC.

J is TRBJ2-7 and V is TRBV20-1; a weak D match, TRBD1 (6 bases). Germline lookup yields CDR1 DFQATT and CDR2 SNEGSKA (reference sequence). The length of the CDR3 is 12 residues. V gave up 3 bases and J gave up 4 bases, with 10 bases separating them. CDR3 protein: CSARDSGYEQYF. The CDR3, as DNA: TGCAGTGCTAGGGACAGTGGGTACGAGCAGTACTTC.